This TCR beta chain was found in a study of T-cell reconstitution after alpha-beta-depleted transplantation in children. Broader study findings: Most T-cell counts and diversity one year after the transplant came from T cells that were newly produced. The study traced high day-60 TCRbeta diversity in some patients to surviving recipient T cells and thymic progenitors. In patients about two months after transplant, alpha-beta T cells reportedly arose from several hundred expanded graft clones.

In germline, CDR1 is DFQATT, CDR2 SNEGSKA (reference sequence). The V gene lost 5 bases and the J gene lost 8 bases, with 16 bases spanning the gap. CDR3 size: 13 residues. This clonotype was detected ten times or more. Its antigen is not identified. During its preparation, the TCRbeta library received unique molecular identifiers. TCRdb recomputed calls from the PCR reads with MiXCR, one row per CDR3 protein. This table has 45,000 to 55,000 distinct CDR3 sequences, more than 5% appearing once. This chain links TRBV20-1 with TRBJ2-1; the D gene is possibly TRBD2 (5 bases). The sequenced sample was PBMCs, mostly from graft donor cells, obtained 60 days after TCRalphabeta/CD19-depleted stem cell transplant. This TCR came from a female patient aged 2-9 years who had a stem cell transplant for aplastic anemia, so the T cells may come from the graft donor. CDR3 nucleotide sequence: TGCAGTGCTGATGAGGGAAACAATCATGAGCAGTTCTTC. Translating gives CSADEGNNHEQFF.